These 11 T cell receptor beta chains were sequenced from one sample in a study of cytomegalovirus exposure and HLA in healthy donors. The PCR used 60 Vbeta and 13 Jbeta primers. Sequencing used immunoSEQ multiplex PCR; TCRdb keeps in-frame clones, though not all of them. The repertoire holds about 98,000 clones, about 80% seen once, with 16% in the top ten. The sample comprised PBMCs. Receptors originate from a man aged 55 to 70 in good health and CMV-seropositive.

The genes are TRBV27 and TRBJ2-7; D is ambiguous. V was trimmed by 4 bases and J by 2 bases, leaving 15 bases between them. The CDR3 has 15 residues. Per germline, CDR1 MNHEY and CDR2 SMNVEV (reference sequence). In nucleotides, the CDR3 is TGTGCCAGCAGTTCCATATACGACTGGACCTACGAGCAGTACTTC. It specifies CASSSIYDWTYEQYF.

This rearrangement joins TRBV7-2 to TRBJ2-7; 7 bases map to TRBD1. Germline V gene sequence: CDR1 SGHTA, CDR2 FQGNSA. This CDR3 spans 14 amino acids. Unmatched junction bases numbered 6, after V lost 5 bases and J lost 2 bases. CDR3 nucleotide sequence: TGTGCCAGCAGCCACAGGGGCGACCCCTACGAGCAGTACTTC. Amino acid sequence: CASSHRGDPYEQYF.

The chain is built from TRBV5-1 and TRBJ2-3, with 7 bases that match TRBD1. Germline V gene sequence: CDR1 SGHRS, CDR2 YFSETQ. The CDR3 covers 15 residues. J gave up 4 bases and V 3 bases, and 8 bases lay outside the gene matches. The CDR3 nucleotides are TGCGCCAGCAGCTCGACAGGGTCGGCGGCAGATACGCAGTATTTT. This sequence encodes CASSSTGSAADTQYF.

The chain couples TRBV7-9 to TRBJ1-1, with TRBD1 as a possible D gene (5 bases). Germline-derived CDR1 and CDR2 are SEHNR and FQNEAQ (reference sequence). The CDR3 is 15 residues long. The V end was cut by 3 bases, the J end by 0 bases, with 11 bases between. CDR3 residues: CASSFPRRVNTEAFF. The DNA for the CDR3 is TGTGCCAGCAGCTTCCCCCGCAGGGTGAACACTGAAGCTTTCTTT.

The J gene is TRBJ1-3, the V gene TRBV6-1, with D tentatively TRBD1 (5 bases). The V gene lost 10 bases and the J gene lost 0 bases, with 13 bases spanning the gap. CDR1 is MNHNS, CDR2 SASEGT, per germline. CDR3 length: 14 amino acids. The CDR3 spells CATPQGSSGNTIYF. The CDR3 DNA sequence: TGTGCCACTCCCCAGGGCTCCTCTGGAAACACCATATATTTT.

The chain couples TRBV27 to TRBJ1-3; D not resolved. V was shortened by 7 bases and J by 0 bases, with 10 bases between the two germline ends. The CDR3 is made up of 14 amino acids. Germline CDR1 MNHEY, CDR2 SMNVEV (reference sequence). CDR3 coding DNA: TGTGCCAGCATGAACAGCCTCTCTGGAAACACCATATATTTT. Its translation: CASMNSLSGNTIYF.

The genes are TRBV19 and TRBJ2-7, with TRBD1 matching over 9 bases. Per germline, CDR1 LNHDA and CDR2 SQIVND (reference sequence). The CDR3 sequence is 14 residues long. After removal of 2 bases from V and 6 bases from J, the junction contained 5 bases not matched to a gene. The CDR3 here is CASSIPGTGPEQYF. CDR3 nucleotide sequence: TGTGCCAGTAGTATACCCGGGACAGGGCCCGAGCAGTACTTC.

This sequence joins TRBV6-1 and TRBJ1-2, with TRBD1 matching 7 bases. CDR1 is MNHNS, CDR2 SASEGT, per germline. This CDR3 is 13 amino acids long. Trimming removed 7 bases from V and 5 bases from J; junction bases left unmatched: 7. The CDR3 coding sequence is TGTGCCAGCATCCTGACAGGGAGATATGGCTACACCTTC. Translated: CASILTGRYGYTF.

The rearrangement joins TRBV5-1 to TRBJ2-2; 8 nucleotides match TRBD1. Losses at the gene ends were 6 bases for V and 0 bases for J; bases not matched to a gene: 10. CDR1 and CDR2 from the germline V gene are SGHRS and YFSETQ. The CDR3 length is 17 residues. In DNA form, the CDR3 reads TGCGCCAGCAACAGGGGGACGGGGCCCGCGAACACCGGGGAGCTGTTTTTT. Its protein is CASNRGTGPANTGELFF.

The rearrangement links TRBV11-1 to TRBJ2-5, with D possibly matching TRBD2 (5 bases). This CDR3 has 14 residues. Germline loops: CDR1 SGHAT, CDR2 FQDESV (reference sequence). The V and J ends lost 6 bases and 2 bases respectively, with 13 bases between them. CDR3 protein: CASSPDWPQETQYF. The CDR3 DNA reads TGTGCCAGCAGTCCGGACTGGCCACAAGAGACCCAGTACTTC.

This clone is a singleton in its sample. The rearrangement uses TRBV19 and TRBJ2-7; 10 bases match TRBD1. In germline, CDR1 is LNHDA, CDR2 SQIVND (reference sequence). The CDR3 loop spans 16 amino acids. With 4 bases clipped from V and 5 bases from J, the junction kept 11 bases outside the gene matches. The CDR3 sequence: CASSSRVGTGDHEQYF. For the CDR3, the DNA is TGTGCCAGTAGTAGCAGGGTGGGGACAGGGGATCACGAGCAGTACTTC.